Described below is a single TCR beta chain sequence and its context. This sample is drawn from a study of T-cell memory formation after mild COVID-19. Study overall: TCR clusters mostly belonged to single donors.

UMIs and sample barcodes were carried by the TCR alpha and TCR beta cDNA libraries that 5'RACE produced using constant-segment primers. MiXCR, run by TCRdb on the 5' RACE reads, gives a single entry per CDR3 protein. The table records roughly 300,000 distinct CDR3 sequences, roughly 17% of them present only once. Germline values: CDR1 DFQATT, CDR2 SNEGSKA (reference sequence). With 1 base removed from V and 9 bases from J, the gap between germline ends came to 13 bases. The CDR3 covers 14 residues. The rearrangement links TRBV20-1 to TRBJ1-6; D not certain. Sequenced: PBMCs or a T cell subset sorted from them (not recorded which). The receptor comes from a man in his late teens or twenties who had mild COVID-19 (a few samples of this study predate the infection). Cell type and time point are not known. DNA of the CDR3: TGCAGTGCTAGAGCTGAGGGTGGGGTTTCACCCCTCCACTTT. Protein product: CSARAEGGVSPLHF.